This TCR beta chain comes out of a study of blood T cell repertoires in COVID-19. Whole-study context: The United States, Italy and Spain supplied acute and convalescent COVID-19 samples. From T cells, B-cell-depleted T cells, or PBMCs came the material, which was cDNA or gDNA.

Original data processing: From reference gene primer amplification, estimates of nucleated cell counts were derived. Only in-frame clones appear in the TCRdb table, and some are missing; sequencing was by immunoSEQ multiplex PCR. The V and J calls and the clone size are those of that table, but D and trimming were determined from the DNA. The table includes 270,000 or so clones, 82% detected once. This sequence originates from a woman aged 18-29 years with acute or convalescent COVID-19. The sequenced material came from peripheral blood.

Here the CDR3 reads CATRDNGNQPQHF. In nucleotides, the CDR3 is TGTGCCACCCGCGACAATGGCAATCAGCCCCAGCATTTT. The genes are TRBV6-6 and TRBJ1-5; the D is unclear. There are 13 residues in the CDR3. From germline, CDR1 is MNHNY and CDR2 SVGAGI (reference sequence). V lost 10 bases and J lost 2, with 12 bases in between.